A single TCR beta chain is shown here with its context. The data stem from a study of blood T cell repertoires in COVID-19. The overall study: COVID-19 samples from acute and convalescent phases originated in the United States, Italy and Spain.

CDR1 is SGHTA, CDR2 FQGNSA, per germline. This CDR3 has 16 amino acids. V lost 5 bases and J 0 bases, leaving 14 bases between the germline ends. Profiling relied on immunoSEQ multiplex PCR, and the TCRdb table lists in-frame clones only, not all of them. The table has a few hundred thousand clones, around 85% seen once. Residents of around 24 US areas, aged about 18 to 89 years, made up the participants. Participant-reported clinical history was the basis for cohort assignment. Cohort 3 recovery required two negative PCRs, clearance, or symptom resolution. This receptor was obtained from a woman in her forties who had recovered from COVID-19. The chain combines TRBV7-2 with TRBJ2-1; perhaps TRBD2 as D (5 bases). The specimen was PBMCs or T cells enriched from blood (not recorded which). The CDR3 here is CASSTGGVGSYNEQFF. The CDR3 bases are TGTGCCAGCAGCACTGGAGGAGTCGGCTCCTACAATGAGCAGTTCTTC.